Given below is one T cell receptor beta chain in context. The antigen remains unidentified. The data stem from a study of cytomegalovirus exposure and HLA in healthy donors. Study findings and constraints: The study found most TCR sequences rare, yet found some public TCRs in many donors. Sequencing probably produced one cluster of sequence variants that were highly shared. The authors confirmed in vitro that a few CMV-associated chains were specific for CMV antigens.

Primers: 60 Vbeta forward and 13 Jbeta reverse. Using immunoSEQ multiplex PCR, the repertoire was profiled, and TCRdb retains in-frame clones only, with some absent. The data contain about 180,000 clones, roughly 76% of them singletons. The CDR3 contains 13 residues. Germline V gene sequence: CDR1 MDHEN, CDR2 SYDVKM. V was shortened by 1 base and J by 14 bases, with 15 bases between the two germline ends. This receptor was identified in a young woman in good health and CMV-seropositive. The chain has TRBV28 and TRBJ1-5, with a weak D call TRBD1 (5 bases). Sequenced input: PBMCs. CDR3 protein: CASSLYTRTSEHF. CDR3 nucleotide sequence: TGTGCCAGCAGTTTATACACGAGGACAAGTGAGCATTTT.